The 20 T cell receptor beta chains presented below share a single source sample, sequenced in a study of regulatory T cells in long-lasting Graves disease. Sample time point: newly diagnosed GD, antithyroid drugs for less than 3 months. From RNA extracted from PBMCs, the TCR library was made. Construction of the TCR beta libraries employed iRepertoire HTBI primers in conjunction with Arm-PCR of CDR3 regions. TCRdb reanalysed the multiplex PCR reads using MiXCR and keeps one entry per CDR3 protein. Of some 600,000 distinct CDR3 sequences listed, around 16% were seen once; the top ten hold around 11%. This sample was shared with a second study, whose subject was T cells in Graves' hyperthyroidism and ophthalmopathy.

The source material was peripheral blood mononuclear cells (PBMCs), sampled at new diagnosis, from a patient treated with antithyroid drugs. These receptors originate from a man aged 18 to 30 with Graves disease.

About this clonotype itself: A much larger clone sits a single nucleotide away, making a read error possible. The CDR3 here is CASCQNRVNTGELFF. CDR3 bases: TGTGCCAGCTGCCAAAACAGGGTTAACACCGGGGAGCTGTTTTTT. This chain uses TRBV28 with TRBJ2-2; D possibly corresponds to TRBD1 (6 bases). The germline V gene encodes CDR1 MDHEN and CDR2 SYDVKM. Trimming cost V 8 bases and J 2 bases, with 15 bases left between them. CDR3 length: 15 residues. Drawing the rest from reference TRBV28 and TRBJ2-2, the complete variable domain is DVKVTQSSRYLVKRTGEKVFLECVQDMDHENMFWYRQDPGLGLRLIYFSYDVKMKEKGDIPEGYSVSREKKERFSLILESASTNQTSMYLCASCQNRVNTGELFFGEGSRLTVL.

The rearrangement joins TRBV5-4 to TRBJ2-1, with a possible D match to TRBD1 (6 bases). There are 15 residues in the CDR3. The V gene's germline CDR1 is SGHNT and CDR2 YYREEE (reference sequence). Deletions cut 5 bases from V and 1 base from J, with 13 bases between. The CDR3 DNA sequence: TGTGCCAGCAGATCCTTACAGGGATCCTACAATGAGCAGTTCTTC. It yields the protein CASRSLQGSYNEQFF.

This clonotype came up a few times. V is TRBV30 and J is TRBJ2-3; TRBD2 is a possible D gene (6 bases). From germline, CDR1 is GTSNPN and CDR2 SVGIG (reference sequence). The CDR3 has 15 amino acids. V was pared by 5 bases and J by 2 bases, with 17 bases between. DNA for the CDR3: TGTGCCTGGGCCCTGTACGGGGGAAACACAGATACGCAGTATTTT. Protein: CAWALYGGNTDTQYF.

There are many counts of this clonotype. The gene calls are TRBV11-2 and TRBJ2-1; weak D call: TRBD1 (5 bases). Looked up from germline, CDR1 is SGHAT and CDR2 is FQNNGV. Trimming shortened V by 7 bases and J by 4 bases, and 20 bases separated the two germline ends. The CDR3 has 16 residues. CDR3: CASTPRGRLTYNEQFF. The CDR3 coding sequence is TGTGCCAGCACCCCTAGGGGCAGATTGACTTACAATGAGCAGTTCTTC.

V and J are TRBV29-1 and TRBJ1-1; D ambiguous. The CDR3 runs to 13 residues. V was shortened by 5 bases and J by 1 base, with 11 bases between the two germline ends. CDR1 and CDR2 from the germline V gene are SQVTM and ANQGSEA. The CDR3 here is CSVIQNPNTEAFF. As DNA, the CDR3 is TGCAGCGTTATACAGAATCCGAACACTGAAGCTTTCTTT.

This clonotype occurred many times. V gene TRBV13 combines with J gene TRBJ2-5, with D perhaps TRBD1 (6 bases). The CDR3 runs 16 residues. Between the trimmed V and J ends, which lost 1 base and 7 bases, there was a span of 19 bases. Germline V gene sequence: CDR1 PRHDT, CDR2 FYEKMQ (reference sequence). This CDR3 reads CASSLAWDNKGWTQYF. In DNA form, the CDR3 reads TGTGCCAGCAGCTTAGCTTGGGACAACAAAGGTTGGACCCAGTACTTC.

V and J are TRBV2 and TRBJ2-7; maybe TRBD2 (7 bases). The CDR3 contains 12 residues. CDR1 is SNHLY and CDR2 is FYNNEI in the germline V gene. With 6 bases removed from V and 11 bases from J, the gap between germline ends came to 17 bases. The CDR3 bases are TGTGCCAGCAGCCCCGGGGGGCCCGACGAGTACTTC. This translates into CASSPGGPDEYF.

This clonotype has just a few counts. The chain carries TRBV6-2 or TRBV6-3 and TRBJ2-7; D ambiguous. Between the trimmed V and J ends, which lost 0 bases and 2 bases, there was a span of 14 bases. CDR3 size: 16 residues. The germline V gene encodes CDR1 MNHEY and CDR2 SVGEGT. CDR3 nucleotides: TGTGCCAGCAGTTACTCGAAGCTCGCAGCCACCTACGAGCAGTACTTC. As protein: CASSYSKLAATYEQYF.

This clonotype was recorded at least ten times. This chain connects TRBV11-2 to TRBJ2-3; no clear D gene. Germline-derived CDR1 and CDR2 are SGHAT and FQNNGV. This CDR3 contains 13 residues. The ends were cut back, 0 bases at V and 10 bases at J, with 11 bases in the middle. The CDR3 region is CASSLDSTTAQYF. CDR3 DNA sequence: TGTGCCAGCAGCTTAGATAGCACAACCGCGCAGTATTTT.

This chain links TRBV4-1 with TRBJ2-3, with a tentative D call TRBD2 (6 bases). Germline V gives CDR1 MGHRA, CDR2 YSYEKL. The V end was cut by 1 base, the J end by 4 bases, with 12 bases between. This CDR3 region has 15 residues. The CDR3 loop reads CASSQAGEVADTQYF. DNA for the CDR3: TGCGCCAGCAGCCAAGCGGGAGAAGTGGCAGATACGCAGTATTTT.

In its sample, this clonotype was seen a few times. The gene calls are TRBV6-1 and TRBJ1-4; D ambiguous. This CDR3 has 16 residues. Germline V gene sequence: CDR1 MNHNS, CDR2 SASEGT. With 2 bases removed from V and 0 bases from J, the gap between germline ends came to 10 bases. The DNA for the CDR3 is TGTGCCAGCAGTGAATACGCGGGTGCAACTAATGAAAAACTGTTTTTT. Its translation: CASSEYAGATNEKLFF.

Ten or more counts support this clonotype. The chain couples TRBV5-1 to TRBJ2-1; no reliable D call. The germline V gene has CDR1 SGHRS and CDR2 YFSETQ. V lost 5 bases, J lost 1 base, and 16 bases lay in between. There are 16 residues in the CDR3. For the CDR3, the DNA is TGCGCCAGCAGTGATCCCTCGGGCGGTTCCTACAATGAGCAGTTCTTC. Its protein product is CASSDPSGGSYNEQFF.

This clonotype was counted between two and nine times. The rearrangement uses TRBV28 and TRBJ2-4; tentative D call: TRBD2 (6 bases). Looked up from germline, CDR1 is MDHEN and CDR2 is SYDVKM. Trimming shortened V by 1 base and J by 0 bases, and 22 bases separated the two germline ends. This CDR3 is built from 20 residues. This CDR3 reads CASSLFALSRLELAKNIQYF. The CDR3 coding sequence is TGTGCCAGCAGTTTATTTGCGTTGTCTCGACTAGAGCTAGCCAAAAACATTCAGTACTTC.

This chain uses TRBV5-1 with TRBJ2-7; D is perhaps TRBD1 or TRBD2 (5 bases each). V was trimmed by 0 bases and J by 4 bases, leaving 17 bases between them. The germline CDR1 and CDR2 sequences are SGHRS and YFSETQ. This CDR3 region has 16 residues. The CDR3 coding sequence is TGCGCCAGCAGCTTGGGAGGGGCGAGGAGCCTTTACGAGCAGTACTTC. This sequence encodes CASSLGGARSLYEQYF.

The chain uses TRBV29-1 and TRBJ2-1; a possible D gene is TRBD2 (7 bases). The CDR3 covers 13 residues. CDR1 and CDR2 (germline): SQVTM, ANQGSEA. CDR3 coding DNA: TGCAGTGTCTCGGGGGGCTCTTTCAATGAGCAGTTCTTC. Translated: CSVSGGSFNEQFF.

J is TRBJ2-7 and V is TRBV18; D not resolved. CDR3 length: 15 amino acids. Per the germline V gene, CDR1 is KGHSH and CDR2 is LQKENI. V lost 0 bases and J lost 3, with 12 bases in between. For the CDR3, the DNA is TGTGCCAGCTCACCACCGGGCCTCCGGAACTACGAGCAGTACTTC. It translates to CASSPPGLRNYEQYF.

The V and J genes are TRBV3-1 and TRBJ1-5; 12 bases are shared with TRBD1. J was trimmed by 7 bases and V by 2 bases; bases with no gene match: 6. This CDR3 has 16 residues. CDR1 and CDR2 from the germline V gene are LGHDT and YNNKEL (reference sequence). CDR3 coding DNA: TGTGCCAGCAGCCAATCGGGACAGGGGGCGATCCAGCCCCAGCATTTT. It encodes CASSQSGQGAIQPQHF.

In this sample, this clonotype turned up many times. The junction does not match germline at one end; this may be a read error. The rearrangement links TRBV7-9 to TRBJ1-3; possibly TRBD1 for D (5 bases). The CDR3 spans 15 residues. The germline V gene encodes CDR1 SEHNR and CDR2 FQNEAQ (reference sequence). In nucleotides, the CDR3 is TGCGCCAGCAGCTTCGACAGCGTCTCTGGAAACACCATATATTTT. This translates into CASSFDSVSGNTIYF.

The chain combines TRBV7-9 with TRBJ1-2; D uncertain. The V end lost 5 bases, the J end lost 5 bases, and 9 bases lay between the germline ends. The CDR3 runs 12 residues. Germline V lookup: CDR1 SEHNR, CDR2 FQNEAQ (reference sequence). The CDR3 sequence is CASSARLYGYTF. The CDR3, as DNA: TGTGCCAGCAGCGCTCGACTGTATGGCTACACCTTC.

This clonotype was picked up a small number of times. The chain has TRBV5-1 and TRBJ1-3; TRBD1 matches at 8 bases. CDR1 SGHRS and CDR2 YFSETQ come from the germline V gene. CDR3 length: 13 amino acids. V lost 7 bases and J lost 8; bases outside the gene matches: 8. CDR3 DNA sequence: TGCGCCAGCGGCCGGACAGGGATGGACACCATATATTTT. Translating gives CASGRTGMDTIYF.